The source of this T cell receptor (beta chain) is a study of blood T cell repertoires in COVID-19. Clones were sequenced by immunoSEQ multiplex PCR, and TCRdb holds only the in-frame ones, with some missing. The repertoire holds about 220,000 clones, around four fifths seen once, with just under 20% in the top ten. In this sample, this clone turned up a few times. Germline V gene lookup returns CDR1 MDHEN and CDR2 SYDVKM. Trimming at V came to 6 bases and at J to 5 bases, leaving 9 bases not matched to a gene. The CDR3 contains 15 residues. J is TRBJ1-5 and V is TRBV28; 8 nucleotides line up with TRBD1. The specimen was peripheral blood. The clonotype was recovered from a man aged 25-45 years with active or convalescent COVID-19. The chain's CDR3 is CASSLLDRVDQPQHF. In DNA, the CDR3 is TGTGCCAGCAGCTTGTTGGACAGGGTTGATCAGCCCCAGCATTTT. Filled out from reference TRBV28 and TRBJ1-5, the complete variable domain reads DVKVTQSSRYLVKRTGEKVFLECVQDMDHENMFWYRQDPGLGLRLIYFSYDVKMKEKGDIPEGYSVSREKKERFSLILESASTNQTSMYLCASSLLDRVDQPQHFGDGTRLSIL.